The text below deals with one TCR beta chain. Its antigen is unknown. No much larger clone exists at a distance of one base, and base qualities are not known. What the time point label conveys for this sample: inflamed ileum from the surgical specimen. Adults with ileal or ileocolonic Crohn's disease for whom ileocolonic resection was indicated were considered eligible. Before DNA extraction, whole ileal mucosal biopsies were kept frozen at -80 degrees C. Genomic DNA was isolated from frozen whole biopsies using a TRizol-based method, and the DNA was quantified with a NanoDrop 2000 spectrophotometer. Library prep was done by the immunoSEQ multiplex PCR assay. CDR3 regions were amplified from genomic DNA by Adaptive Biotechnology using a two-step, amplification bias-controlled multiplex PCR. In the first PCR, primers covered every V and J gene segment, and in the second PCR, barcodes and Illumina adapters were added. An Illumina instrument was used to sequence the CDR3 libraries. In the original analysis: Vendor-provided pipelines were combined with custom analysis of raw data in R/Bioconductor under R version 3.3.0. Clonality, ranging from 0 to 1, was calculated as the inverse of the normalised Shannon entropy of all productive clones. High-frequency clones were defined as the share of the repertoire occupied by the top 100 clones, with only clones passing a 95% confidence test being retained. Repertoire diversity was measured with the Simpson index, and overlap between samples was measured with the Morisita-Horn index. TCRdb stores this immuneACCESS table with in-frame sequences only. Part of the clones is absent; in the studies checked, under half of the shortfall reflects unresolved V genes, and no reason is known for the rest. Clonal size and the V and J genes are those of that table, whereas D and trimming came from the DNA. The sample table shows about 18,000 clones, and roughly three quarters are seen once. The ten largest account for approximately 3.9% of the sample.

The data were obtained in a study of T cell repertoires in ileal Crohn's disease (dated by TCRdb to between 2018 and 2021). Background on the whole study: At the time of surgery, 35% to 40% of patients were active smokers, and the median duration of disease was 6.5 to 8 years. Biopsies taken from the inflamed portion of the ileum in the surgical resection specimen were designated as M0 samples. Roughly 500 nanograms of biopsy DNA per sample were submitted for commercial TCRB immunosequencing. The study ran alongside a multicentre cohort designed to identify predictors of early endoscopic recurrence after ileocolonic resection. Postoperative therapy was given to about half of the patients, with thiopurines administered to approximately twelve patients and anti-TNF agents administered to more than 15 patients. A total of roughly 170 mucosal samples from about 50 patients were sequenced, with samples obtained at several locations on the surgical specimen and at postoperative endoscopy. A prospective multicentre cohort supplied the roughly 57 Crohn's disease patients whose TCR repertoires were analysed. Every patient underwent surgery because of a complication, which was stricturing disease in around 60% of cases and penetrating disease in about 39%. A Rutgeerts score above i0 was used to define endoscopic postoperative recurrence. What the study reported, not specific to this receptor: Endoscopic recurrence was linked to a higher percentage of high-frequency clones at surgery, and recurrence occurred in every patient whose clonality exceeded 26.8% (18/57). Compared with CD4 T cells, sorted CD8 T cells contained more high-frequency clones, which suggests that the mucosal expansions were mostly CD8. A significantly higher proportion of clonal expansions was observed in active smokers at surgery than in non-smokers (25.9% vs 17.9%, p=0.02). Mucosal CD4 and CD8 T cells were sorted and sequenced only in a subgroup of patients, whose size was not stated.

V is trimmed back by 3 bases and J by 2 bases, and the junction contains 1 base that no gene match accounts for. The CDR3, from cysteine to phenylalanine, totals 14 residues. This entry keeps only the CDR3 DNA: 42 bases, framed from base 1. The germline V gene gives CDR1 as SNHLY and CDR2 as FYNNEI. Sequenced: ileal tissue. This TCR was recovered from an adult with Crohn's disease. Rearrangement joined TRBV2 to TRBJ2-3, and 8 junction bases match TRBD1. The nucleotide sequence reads TGTGCCAGCAGTGAGGGACAGGACACAGATACGCAGTATTTT. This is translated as CASSEGQDTDTQYF.